The 30 T cell receptor beta chains reported below all come from one sample, sequenced in a study of T-cell reconstitution after alpha-beta-depleted transplantation in children. Unique molecular identifiers were used to barcode this TCRbeta library. TCRdb reprocessed the PCR reads via MiXCR and lists one record per CDR3 protein. The sample records roughly 490,000 distinct CDR3 sequences, roughly 10% being singletons. Sequenced material: PBMCs, mostly from graft donor cells, taken 180 days after TCRalphabeta/CD19-depleted stem cell transplant. These receptors came from a female patient aged 2-9 years who had a stem cell transplant for aplastic anemia, so the T cells may come from the graft donor.

This clonotype was seen only a few times. J is TRBJ2-2 and V is TRBV6-2 or TRBV6-3, with D unclear. The CDR3 has 16 residues. V was pared by 4 bases and J by 4 bases, with 16 bases between. Germline assignment: CDR1 MNHEY and CDR2 SVGEGT. This CDR3 is CASSSASWASTGELFF. The CDR3 DNA is TGTGCCAGCAGTTCGGCTTCGTGGGCCAGCACCGGGGAGCTGTTTTTT.

On this clonotype itself: This clone may be a read error of a much larger clone one base away. The chain is built from TRBV4-2 and TRBJ2-1; TRBD2 matches 11 bases. The CDR3 runs to 16 residues. The ends lost 9 bases at V and 1 base at J; junction bases unmatched: 8. The germline V gene has CDR1 LGHNA and CDR2 YNFKEQ. The CDR3 region has the DNA TGTGCCAGGAGCGCGGGACTAGCGGCGTCCTACAATGAGCAGTTCTTC. Protein: CARSAGLAASYNEQFF.

This clonotype was recorded at least ten times. The chain links TRBV14 to TRBJ1-1, with D unresolved. Germline assignment: CDR1 SGHDN and CDR2 FVKESK. V lost 3 bases to trimming and J lost 11 bases, with 13 bases between them. CDR3 size: 12 residues. CDR3 in DNA: TGTGCCAGCAGCCAGCTCCGGGCCGGGGCTTTCTTT. It yields the protein CASSQLRAGAFF.

The V and J genes are TRBV25-1 and TRBJ2-5; maybe TRBD2 (5 bases). This CDR3 has 14 residues. Germline values: CDR1 MGHDK, CDR2 SYGVNS. V was clipped by 10 bases and J by 2 bases, with 17 bases between them. The CDR3 region has the DNA TGTGCCACAACAAGAGCAGGCGGGCAAGAGACCCAGTACTTC. Translating gives CATTRAGGQETQYF. The whole variable domain, remainder taken from reference TRBV25-1 and TRBJ2-5, is EADIYQTPRYLVIGTGKKITLECSQTMGHDKMYWYQQDPGMELHLIHYSYGVNSTEKGDLSSESTVSRIRTEHFPLTLESARPSHTSQYLCATTRAGGQETQYFGPGTRLLVL.

J is TRBJ2-2 and V is TRBV7-9, with 9 bases identical to TRBD1. The CDR3 is made up of 16 amino acids. Germline lookup yields CDR1 SEHNR and CDR2 FQNEAQ (reference sequence). V lost 0 bases and J lost 4; bases outside the gene matches: 3. This CDR3 reads CASSLAGTGSTGELFF. CDR3 bases: TGTGCCAGCAGCTTAGCCGGGACAGGGAGCACCGGGGAGCTGTTTTTT.

The chain is built from TRBV29-1 and TRBJ1-1; 7 bases agree with TRBD1. The CDR3 totals 13 residues. Germline V gene data show CDR1 as SQVTM and CDR2 as ANQGSEA. V lost 3 bases and J lost 5; bases outside the gene matches: 6. The CDR3, as DNA: TGCAGCGTTGATATCAGACAGGGAACTGAAGCTTTCTTT. Translation gives CSVDIRQGTEAFF.

The sample holds a few counts of this clonotype. The chain uses TRBV5-5 and TRBJ2-1; 12 bases fit TRBD2. The V and J ends lost 4 bases and 2 bases, in that order; junction bases with no gene match: 7. Germline V gene lookup returns CDR1 SGHKS and CDR2 YYEKEE (reference sequence). There are 17 residues in the CDR3. The CDR3 bases are TGTGCCAGCAGCCCTATAGGGACTAGCGGGCCCTACAATGAGCAGTTCTTC. Its translation is CASSPIGTSGPYNEQFF. The complete variable domain, with remaining parts taken from reference TRBV5-5 and TRBJ2-1, reads DAGVTQSPTHLIKTRGQQVTLRCSPISGHKSVSWYQQVLGQGPQFIFQYYEKEERGRGNFPDRFSARQFPNYSSELNVNALLLGDSALYLCASSPIGTSGPYNEQFFGPGTRLTVL.

The chain recombines TRBV27 with TRBJ1-1; 7 bases line up with TRBD1. The V gene's germline CDR1 is MNHEY and CDR2 SMNVEV (reference sequence). The CDR3 is made up of 15 amino acids. The ends lost 5 bases at V and 1 base at J; junction bases unmatched: 7. Written as DNA, the CDR3 is TGTGCCAGCAGTACCTACAGGGGAAAGAACACTGAAGCTTTCTTT. This translates into CASSTYRGKNTEAFF.

This clonotype was picked up many times. The rearrangement uses TRBV5-6 and TRBJ2-1, with 9 positions matching TRBD1. The CDR3 runs to 15 residues. With V trimmed by 3 bases and J by 7 bases, 8 bases remained unmatched. Germline-derived CDR1 and CDR2 are SGHDT and YYEEEE. CDR3 protein: CASSSRWTGVNEQFF. Here the CDR3 DNA reads TGTGCCAGCAGCTCACGGTGGACAGGGGTAAATGAGCAGTTCTTC.

This clonotype was observed a handful of times. CDR3 region: CASSTDSGLADQETQYF. CDR3 DNA: TGTGCCAGCAGTACCGATTCGGGACTAGCGGACCAAGAGACCCAGTACTTC. V gene TRBV28 combines with J gene TRBJ2-5; 11 positions agree with TRBD2. Germline V gives CDR1 MDHEN, CDR2 SYDVKM. Trimming at V came to 5 bases and at J to 0 bases, leaving 8 bases not matched to a gene. The CDR3 runs to 17 residues.

This clonotype has only a few counts. The chain uses TRBV10-3 and TRBJ2-1; D is unclear. This CDR3 is built from 14 residues. Trimming removed 4 bases at V and 0 bases at J, with 7 bases between. Germline V gene data show CDR1 as ENHRY and CDR2 as SYGVKD. The CDR3 DNA sequence: TGTGCCATCAGTGGCCAAAGCTCCTACAATGAGCAGTTCTTC. It is translated as CAISGQSSYNEQFF.

The count of this clonotype is one. This may be a read error, as it is one base from a much larger clone. The chain joins TRBV5-1 to TRBJ1-1; maybe TRBD1 (6 bases). The germline CDR1 and CDR2 sequences are SGHRS and YFSETQ. The CDR3 totals 13 residues. CDR3 in DNA: TGCGCCAGCCGTGAGACGGGGGACACTGAAGATTTCTTT. This sequence encodes CASRETGDTEDFF.

With respect to this clonotype: The CDR3 ends on some other residue instead of the conserved phenylalanine or tryptophan, so this is likely a read error. The V gene is TRBV7-2, the J gene TRBJ2-1; D is ambiguous. This CDR3 comprises 11 residues. The V gene's germline CDR1 is SGHTA and CDR2 FQGNSA. CDR3 residues: CAGSLVVEQFL. The CDR3 DNA follows: TGTGCCGGCAGCCTAGTGGTTGAGCAGTTCTTG.

The V call is TRBV5-1, the J call TRBJ1-1; maybe TRBD1 (6 bases). The CDR3 extends over 15 amino acids. Germline values: CDR1 SGHRS, CDR2 YFSETQ. V lost 4 bases to trimming and J lost 2 bases, with 15 bases between them. CDR3 in amino acids: CASSLTGFFNTEAFF. The DNA of the CDR3 is TGCGCCAGCAGCCTGACAGGTTTTTTTAACACTGAAGCTTTCTTT.

This clonotype was seen a few times. The V and J genes are TRBV5-5 and TRBJ2-3, with D unresolved. V was trimmed by 3 bases and J by 4 bases, leaving 15 bases between them. Germline CDR1 and CDR2: SGHKS and YYEKEE (reference sequence). This CDR3 contains 15 residues. The CDR3 region has the DNA TGTGCCAGCAGCTCGGCGCTCTTTCGGGCAGATACGCAGTATTTT. Protein sequence: CASSSALFRADTQYF.

The genes are TRBV29-1 and TRBJ2-7, with a possible D match to TRBD1 (6 bases). The V end lost 3 bases, the J end lost 6 bases, and 15 bases lay between the germline ends. This CDR3 comprises 13 residues. Germline V gene data show CDR1 as SQVTM and CDR2 as ANQGSEA. The CDR3 DNA follows: TGCAGCGTTGAGGGGGCAGGGCTGCGCGAGCAGTACTTC. It yields the protein CSVEGAGLREQYF.

This clonotype has more than one count but fewer than ten. The V call is TRBV7-2, the J call TRBJ1-5; D possibly corresponds to TRBD1 (6 bases). Trimming stripped 2 bases from V and 2 bases from J, with 10 bases between. CDR1 is SGHTA, CDR2 FQGNSA, per germline. CDR3 length: 15 residues. As DNA, the CDR3 is TGTGCCAGCAGCTTATACAGGGAGGGCAATCAGCCCCAGCATTTT. Translation: CASSLYREGNQPQHF.

There are a few counts of this clonotype. The chain recombines TRBV5-6 with TRBJ1-1; 11 bases map to TRBD1. The V gene's germline CDR1 is SGHDT and CDR2 YYEEEE. The CDR3 is made up of 17 amino acids. V was pared by 4 bases and J by 4 bases, with 12 bases of the junction left unmatched. CDR3 bases: TGTGCCAGCAGCAGAATCCGGGACAGGGGGGGGAGCACTGAAGCTTTCTTT. Translation: CASSRIRDRGGSTEAFF.

This rearrangement joins TRBV6-1 to TRBJ2-7; 11 bases are shared with TRBD1. Unmatched junction bases numbered 7, after V lost 2 bases and J lost 4 bases. From germline, CDR1 is MNHNS and CDR2 SASEGT. This CDR3 is built from 16 residues. The CDR3 sequence: CASSEYGTGGTYEQYF. The DNA of the CDR3 is TGTGCCAGCAGTGAATACGGGACAGGGGGTACGTACGAGCAGTACTTC.

This clonotype has only a few counts. The CDR3 DNA reads as TGCAGTGCTAGGGAAGGGGGTCAGCCCCAGCATTTT. Residues: CSAREGGQPQHF. The rearrangement links TRBV20-1 to TRBJ1-5; maybe TRBD1 (6 bases). Looked up from germline, CDR1 is DFQATT and CDR2 is SNEGSKA (reference sequence). The CDR3 contains 12 residues. The V and J ends lost 3 bases and 6 bases respectively, with 9 bases between them.

This clonotype occurred a few times. The chain joins TRBV7-9 to TRBJ1-1; a weak D match, TRBD1 (5 bases). The CDR3 is 14 residues long. Germline loops: CDR1 SEHNR, CDR2 FQNEAQ (reference sequence). Deletions cut 5 bases from V and 6 bases from J, with 16 bases between. The DNA of the CDR3 is TGTGCCAGCAGCCCACACAGGAATCTGGCTGAAGCTTTCTTT. It codes for CASSPHRNLAEAFF.

The chain carries TRBV15 and TRBJ2-7, with TRBD2 matching over 9 bases. Germline V gene sequence: CDR1 LNHNV, CDR2 YYDKDF (reference sequence). The CDR3 is made up of 16 amino acids. After removal of 4 bases from V and 0 bases from J, the junction contained 7 bases not matched to a gene. CDR3 residues: CATSTVAGDISYEQYF. DNA for the CDR3: TGTGCCACCAGCACCGTAGCGGGAGACATCTCCTACGAGCAGTACTTC.

This clonotype came up a few times. V and J are TRBV19 and TRBJ1-4, with 10 bases matching TRBD1. J was trimmed by 0 bases and V by 5 bases; bases with no gene match: 6. Germline loops: CDR1 LNHDA, CDR2 SQIVND (reference sequence). This CDR3 region has 17 residues. CDR3 DNA sequence: TGTGCCAGTAGTCTGGGACAGGGGAGGTCAACTAATGAAAAACTGTTTTTT. This codes for CASSLGQGRSTNEKLFF.

There are a few counts of this clonotype. The V and J genes are TRBV6-2 or TRBV6-3 and TRBJ1-5; 7 positions agree with TRBD1. Germline-derived CDR1 and CDR2 are MNHEY and SVGEGT. The CDR3 sequence is 15 residues long. The ends lost 2 bases at V and 1 base at J; junction bases unmatched: 2. The CDR3 here is CASSYTTGSNQPQHF. The CDR3 bases are TGTGCCAGCAGTTACACGACAGGGAGCAATCAGCCCCAGCATTTT.

The chain joins TRBV29-1 to TRBJ1-1, with unresolved D. Trimming shortened V by 2 bases and J by 1 base, and 11 bases separated the two germline ends. The CDR3 consists of 14 residues. The V gene's germline CDR1 is SQVTM and CDR2 ANQGSEA. CDR3 region: CSVEPRTRNTEAFF. The CDR3, as DNA: TGCAGCGTTGAACCGAGAACACGGAACACTGAAGCTTTCTTT.

The chain recombines TRBV9 with TRBJ2-3; 9 bases align to TRBD2. The CDR3 length is 16 residues. V lost 0 bases to trimming and J lost 2 bases; unmatched junction nucleotides: 4. The V gene's germline CDR1 is SGDLS and CDR2 YYNGEE. The chain's CDR3 is CASSVVIAGDTDTQYF. CDR3 nucleotides: TGTGCCAGCAGCGTAGTTATAGCGGGAGACACAGATACGCAGTATTTT. The full variable domain, rest sourced from reference TRBV9 and TRBJ2-3, is DSGVTQTPKHLITATGQRVTLRCSPRSGDLSVYWYQQSLDQGLQFLIQYYNGEERAKGNILERFSAQQFPDLHSELNLSSLELGDSALYFCASSVVIAGDTDTQYFGPGTRLTVL.

The V call is TRBV4-3, the J call TRBJ2-7, with 9 bases identical to TRBD1. Trimming cost V 2 bases and J 1 base; bases outside gene matches: 18. The V gene's germline CDR1 is LGHNA and CDR2 YSLEER. The CDR3 is 20 residues long. The CDR3 bases are TGCGCCAGCAGCCAAAAAGGTCTCCGGGACAGGGTCGATCGTTCCTACGAGCAGTACTTC. Translated, it gives CASSQKGLRDRVDRSYEQYF.

The chain has TRBV24-1 and TRBJ2-1; 9 positions match TRBD2. V was pared by 0 bases and J by 6 bases, with 5 bases of the junction left unmatched. The CDR3 has 16 amino acids. Germline loops: CDR1 KGHDR, CDR2 SFDVKD. The chain's CDR3 is CATSDLASGTLNEQFF. The CDR3 nucleotides read TGTGCCACCAGTGATTTGGCTAGCGGGACGCTCAATGAGCAGTTCTTC.

The V and J genes are TRBV10-3 and TRBJ2-7, with 10 positions matching TRBD1. CDR1 is ENHRY, CDR2 SYGVKD, per germline. Germline trimming cut 5 bases from V and 4 bases from J; bases unmatched to any gene: 2. This CDR3 contains 13 residues. The CDR3 reads CAISTGQGYEQYF. The DNA for the CDR3 is TGTGCCATCAGTACGGGACAGGGGTACGAGCAGTACTTC.

Many counts were recorded for this clonotype. The chain links TRBV7-3 to TRBJ2-2; 7 bases fit TRBD1. The CDR3 has 15 amino acids. V shed 0 bases, J shed 7 bases, and the junction held 5 bases outside the gene matches. Germline V lookup: CDR1 SGHTA, CDR2 FQGTGA. CDR3 region: CASSLTGQLGGELFF. In nucleotides, the CDR3 is TGTGCCAGCAGCTTAACGGGACAGTTGGGCGGGGAGCTGTTTTTT.